This TCR beta chain was sequenced for a study of T cell changes during pregnancy in multiple sclerosis. Germline CDR1 and CDR2: SGDLS and YYNGEE. This CDR3 comprises 16 residues. V lost 1 base, J lost 10 bases, and 12 bases stayed unmatched. TCRdb's table, derived via immunoSEQ multiplex PCR, lists solely in-frame clones and lacks some. This table has tens of thousands of clones, 93% appearing once. The starting material was peripheral blood, obtained in the second trimester of pregnancy. The chain combines TRBV9 with TRBJ1-3, with 9 bases identical to TRBD1. The source is a female donor with multiple sclerosis, enrolled in a pregnancy study. The CDR3 sequence is CASSVSGTGTVATIYF. The CDR3 DNA sequence: TGTGCCAGCAGCGTATCCGGGACAGGGACGGTGGCGACCATATATTTT.